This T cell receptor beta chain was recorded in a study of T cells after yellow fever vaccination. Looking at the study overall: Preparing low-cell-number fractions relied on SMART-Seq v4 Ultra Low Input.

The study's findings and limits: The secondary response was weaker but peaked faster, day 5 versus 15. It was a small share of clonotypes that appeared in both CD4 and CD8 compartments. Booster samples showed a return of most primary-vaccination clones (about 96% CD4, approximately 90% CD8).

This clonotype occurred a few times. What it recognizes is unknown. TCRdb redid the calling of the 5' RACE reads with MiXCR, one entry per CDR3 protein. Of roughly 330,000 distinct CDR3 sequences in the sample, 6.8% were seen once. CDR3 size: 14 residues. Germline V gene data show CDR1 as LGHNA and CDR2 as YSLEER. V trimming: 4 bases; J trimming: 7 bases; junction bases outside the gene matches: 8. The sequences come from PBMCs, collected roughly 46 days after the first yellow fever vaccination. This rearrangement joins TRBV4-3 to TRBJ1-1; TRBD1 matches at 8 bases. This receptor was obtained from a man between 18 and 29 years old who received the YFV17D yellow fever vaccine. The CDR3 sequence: CASSPGTGPREAFF. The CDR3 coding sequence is TGCGCCAGCAGCCCCGGGACAGGCCCTCGTGAAGCTTTCTTT.